Following are 30 T cell receptor beta chains from one sample sequenced in a study of early T cells in non-severe SARS-CoV-2 infection. TCRdb reprocessed the 5' RACE reads via MiXCR and lists one record per CDR3 protein. The sample holds about 64,000 distinct CDR3 sequences, roughly 12% seen once. Specimen: whole blood, collected at baseline. The source of these receptors is an adult who was a healthcare worker with PCR-confirmed SARS-CoV-2 infection or an uninfected control (not recorded which).

This clonotype was seen a handful of times. The chain uses TRBV20-1 and TRBJ1-3, with D unresolved. The CDR3 covers 14 residues. Per germline, CDR1 DFQATT and CDR2 SNEGSKA (reference sequence). Trimming removed 6 bases at V and 2 bases at J, with 14 bases between. Here the CDR3 DNA reads TGCAGTGCCACCCCCGCGGGAGCTGGAAACACCATATATTTT. Its protein product is CSATPAGAGNTIYF.

This clonotype was counted only a few times. V gene TRBV6-2 or TRBV6-3 combines with J gene TRBJ2-3; a weak D match, TRBD2 (5 bases). Germline CDR1 and CDR2: MNHEY and SVGEGT. This CDR3 contains 16 residues. Trimming took off 6 bases at V and 1 base at J, with 17 bases between the two ends. The CDR3 loop is CASRNGRVLGTDTQYF. The CDR3 DNA reads TGTGCCAGCAGGAATGGGCGGGTGTTGGGCACAGATACGCAGTATTTT.

This clonotype was seen a few times. The rearrangement joins TRBV5-8 to TRBJ2-1, with 10 bases matching TRBD2. Germline V CDR1 and CDR2: SGHTS, YDEGEE. The CDR3 length is 14 residues. V gave up 4 bases and J gave up 8 bases; unmatched junction bases: 6. The CDR3 DNA reads TGTGCCAGCAGCCGCCTAGCGGGAGTAGATGAGCAGTTCTTC. This gives the protein CASSRLAGVDEQFF.

This sequence joins TRBV6-5 and TRBJ2-2, with D possibly TRBD2 on 5 matching bases. Per the germline V gene, CDR1 is MNHEY and CDR2 is SVGAGI. This CDR3 comprises 16 residues. V was pared by 2 bases and J by 5 bases, with 15 bases between. CDR3 amino acids: CASSYPNFGVTGELFF. In nucleotides, the CDR3 is TGTGCCAGCAGTTACCCCAACTTCGGGGTTACCGGGGAGCTGTTTTTT.

This chain uses TRBV4-3 with TRBJ2-7; maybe TRBD2 (5 bases). This CDR3 has 13 amino acids. V was cut by 1 base and J by 5 bases, with 9 bases left in between. Per germline, CDR1 LGHNA and CDR2 YSLEER. The CDR3: CASSQVYGDEQYF. CDR3 DNA sequence: TGCGCCAGCAGCCAAGTATACGGGGACGAGCAGTACTTC.

J is TRBJ1-1 and V is TRBV5-1; D is ambiguous. The CDR3 extends over 13 amino acids. Germline lookup yields CDR1 SGHRS and CDR2 YFSETQ. With 4 bases removed from V and 6 bases from J, the gap between germline ends came to 13 bases. CDR3 region: CASSPSNGAEAFF. As DNA, the CDR3 is TGCGCCAGCAGCCCCTCAAATGGTGCTGAAGCTTTCTTT.

The gene calls are TRBV29-1 and TRBJ2-3, with unresolved D. The CDR3 runs to 12 residues. V dropped 7 bases and J dropped 1 base, with 9 bases sitting between them. Per germline, CDR1 SQVTM and CDR2 ANQGSEA. The DNA for the CDR3 is TGCAGCGGAATGGGTGGCACAGATACGCAGTATTTT. Its translation: CSGMGGTDTQYF.

The CDR3 nucleotides are TGTGCCAGCAGTCAATACGGACTAGCGGGAGAGAGCACCGGGGAGCTGTTTTTT. Translated, it gives CASSQYGLAGESTGELFF. V gene TRBV12-3 or TRBV12-4 combines with J gene TRBJ2-2; TRBD2 agrees at 13 bases. V lost 5 bases and J lost 4; bases outside the gene matches: 10. CDR3 size: 18 residues.

The CDR3 loop reads CASSSPAVVGGAKNIQYF. For the CDR3, the DNA is TGTGCCAGCAGCTCACCCGCCGTCGTGGGAGGGGCCAAAAACATTCAGTACTTC. This sequence joins TRBV11-2 and TRBJ2-4; 7 bases align to TRBD2. The CDR3 is 18 amino acids. J was trimmed by 1 base and V by 4 bases; bases with no gene match: 13. The germline V gene encodes CDR1 SGHAT and CDR2 FQNNGV.

V gene TRBV12-3 or TRBV12-4 combines with J gene TRBJ2-1, with unresolved D. This CDR3 comprises 13 residues. Trimming left V 5 bases short and J 0 bases short, with 5 bases between. This chain's CDR3 is CASSKSSYNEQFF. CDR3 in DNA: TGTGCCAGCAGTAAGTCCTCCTACAATGAGCAGTTCTTC.

In its sample, this clonotype was seen a few times. This sequence joins TRBV28 and TRBJ2-7; D gene unclear. V was pared by 8 bases and J by 1 base, with 15 bases between. Germline V gene sequence: CDR1 MDHEN, CDR2 SYDVKM. The CDR3 is 14 residues long. Written as DNA, the CDR3 is TGTGCCAGCGTCAGAAGCGTCACATCCTACGAGCAGTACTTC. Translating gives CASVRSVTSYEQYF.

V usage is TRBV7-2 and J usage is TRBJ2-3; the D gene could be TRBD1 or TRBD2 (5 bases each). The CDR3 covers 16 residues. Germline CDR1 and CDR2: SGHTA and FQGNSA. Trimming removed 5 bases at V and 0 bases at J, with 15 bases between. CDR3 loop: CASSPLGTRSTDTQYF. The CDR3, as DNA: TGTGCCAGCAGCCCATTGGGGACCCGAAGCACAGATACGCAGTATTTT.

Many counts were recorded for this clonotype. The V and J genes are TRBV28 and TRBJ2-7; D unresolved. V lost 4 bases, J lost 0 bases, and 1 base lay in between. From germline, CDR1 is MDHEN and CDR2 SYDVKM. The CDR3 is 11 amino acids. The DNA of the CDR3 is TGTGCCAGCAGTTCCTCCTACGAGCAGTACTTC. Protein: CASSSSYEQYF.

V usage is TRBV6-4 and J usage is TRBJ2-1, with 8 bases lining up with TRBD1. This CDR3 comprises 14 residues. Germline values: CDR1 MRHNA, CDR2 SNTAGT. With V trimmed by 2 bases and J by 7 bases, 4 bases remained unmatched. The CDR3 spells CASSDGQGANEQFF. The CDR3 DNA reads TGTGCCAGCAGTGACGGCCAGGGGGCGAATGAGCAGTTCTTC.

This rearrangement joins TRBV5-1 to TRBJ2-4; maybe TRBD2 (5 bases). The CDR3 sequence is 15 residues long. The V end was cut by 0 bases, the J end by 1 base, with 8 bases between. CDR1 SGHRS and CDR2 YFSETQ come from the germline V gene. CDR3 protein: CASSLGRGAKNIQYF. The CDR3 bases are TGCGCCAGCAGCTTGGGGCGCGGGGCCAAAAACATTCAGTACTTC.

V and J are TRBV9 and TRBJ1-2; 8 bases are shared with TRBD1. The CDR3 extends over 17 amino acids. After removal of 1 base from V and 4 bases from J, the junction contained 12 bases not matched to a gene. From germline, CDR1 is SGDLS and CDR2 YYNGEE. The CDR3 DNA reads as TGTGCCAGCAGCGTAAGATCAGGGGGCTTTTCCATCTATGGCTACACCTTC. Amino acids: CASSVRSGGFSIYGYTF.

This clonotype appeared a few times. The chain uses TRBV11-2 and TRBJ2-2; D is uncertain. Germline V lookup: CDR1 SGHAT, CDR2 FQNNGV. This CDR3 comprises 14 residues. Trimming took 4 bases from V and 7 from J, leaving 13 bases between them. This chain's CDR3 is CASSSPRRGGELFF. CDR3 in DNA: TGTGCCAGCAGCTCCCCCCGTCGCGGCGGGGAGCTGTTTTTT.

This clonotype was counted between two and nine times. DNA of the CDR3: TGCAGTGCTAGAAGAACTAGCGGGAGCGAGCAGTTCTTC. Translation: CSARRTSGSEQFF. V gene TRBV20-1 combines with J gene TRBJ2-1, with TRBD2 matching over 11 bases. The ends lost 2 bases at V and 10 bases at J; junction bases unmatched: 4. Germline V CDR1 and CDR2: DFQATT, SNEGSKA (reference sequence). The CDR3 is made up of 13 amino acids.

The chain is built from TRBV7-8 and TRBJ2-6; D is uncertain. The V gene lost 2 bases and the J gene lost 3 bases, with 8 bases spanning the gap. Per the germline V gene, CDR1 is SGHVS and CDR2 is FQNEAQ. This CDR3 is built from 15 residues. CDR3 coding DNA: TGTGCCAGCAGCTTACGTGGTGGTGGGGCCAACGTCCTGACTTTC. This codes for CASSLRGGGANVLTF.

The chain has TRBV28 and TRBJ2-7; 9 positions match TRBD1. Trimming took 3 bases from V and 3 from J; bases not matched to a gene: 9. CDR1 is MDHEN and CDR2 is SYDVKM in the germline V gene. This CDR3 has 16 amino acids. CDR3 in amino acids: CASSFRLGQGYYEQYF. CDR3 DNA: TGTGCCAGCAGTTTTCGATTGGGACAGGGATACTACGAGCAGTACTTC.

This clonotype was seen a handful of times. The chain combines TRBV5-1 with TRBJ2-2, with 9 nucleotides matching TRBD1. The CDR3 totals 16 residues. The junction had 6 bases not matched to a gene; V was cut back by 5 bases and J by 1 base. Germline CDR1 is SGHRS and CDR2 is YFSETQ. The CDR3 nucleotides are TGCGCCAGCAGGACAGGGGGGATTATGAACACCGGGGAGCTGTTTTTT. Its protein product is CASRTGGIMNTGELFF.

As for this clonotype: It is likely a read error, because the conserved phenylalanine at the end of the CDR3 is missing. The gene calls are TRBV12-3 or TRBV12-4 and TRBJ2-3; unclear D gene. Trimming removed 1 base from V and 4 bases from J, with 3 bases in between. CDR3 length: 12 amino acids. DNA of the CDR3: TGTGCCAGCAGTTTAGAGTCAGATACGCAGTATTTG. Amino acid sequence: CASSLESDTQYL.

J is TRBJ1-1 and V is TRBV5-4; weak D call: TRBD1 (6 bases). The CDR3 is 14 residues long. Trimming removed 4 bases from V and 0 bases from J, with 10 bases in between. Germline V gives CDR1 SGHNT, CDR2 YYREEE (reference sequence). CDR3 nucleotide sequence: TGTGCCAGCAGCCCGGACAGCTTGAACACTGAAGCTTTCTTT. Encoded protein: CASSPDSLNTEAFF. Complete variable domain (other parts from reference TRBV5-4 and TRBJ1-1): ETGVTQSPTHLIKTRGQQVTLRCSSQSGHNTVSWYQQALGQGPQFIFQYYREEENGRGNFPPRFSGLQFPNYSSELNVNALELDDSALYLCASSPDSLNTEAFFGQGTRLTVV.

The chain recombines TRBV7-9 with TRBJ1-2; D not resolved. Trimming removed 5 bases at V and 13 bases at J, with 14 bases between. This CDR3 is built from 11 residues. Germline-derived CDR1 and CDR2 are SEHNR and FQNEAQ (reference sequence). The CDR3 DNA reads TGTGCCAGCAGCCTGCGGATCGGCCTCACCTTC. It codes for CASSLRIGLTF.

This clonotype showed up just a few times. The DNA for the CDR3 is TGTGCCAGCAGTTTATCTGGAGGGCTAGAAGCTTTCTTT. This translates into CASSLSGGLEAFF. This chain joins TRBV27 and TRBJ1-1; D remains unclear. The germline V and J ends were trimmed by 0 bases and 8 bases, with 10 bases remaining between them. The CDR3 runs 13 residues. CDR1 and CDR2 (germline): MNHEY, SMNVEV (reference sequence).

The V gene is TRBV30, the J gene TRBJ2-1; perhaps TRBD2 as D (6 bases). This CDR3 spans 13 amino acids. V lost 0 bases to trimming and J lost 5 bases, with 8 bases between them. Per the germline V gene, CDR1 is GTSNPN and CDR2 is SVGIG (reference sequence). The CDR3 is CAWSVGRHNEQFF. The DNA for the CDR3 is TGTGCCTGGAGTGTAGGGAGGCACAATGAGCAGTTCTTC.

The table lists this clonotype with many counts. This chain links TRBV28 with TRBJ1-1; perhaps TRBD1 as D (6 bases). The ends were cut back, 3 bases at V and 4 bases at J, with 12 bases in the middle. This CDR3 is 14 amino acids long. The germline CDR1 and CDR2 sequences are MDHEN and SYDVKM. The CDR3 bases are TGTGCCAGCAGTTTTAACCCAGGGGTCACTGAAGCTTTCTTT. This codes for CASSFNPGVTEAFF.

The rearrangement joins TRBV27 to TRBJ2-7; maybe TRBD2 (6 bases). The length of the CDR3 is 16 residues. Trimming shortened V by 1 base and J by 0 bases, and 13 bases separated the two germline ends. Germline V gives CDR1 MNHEY, CDR2 SMNVEV (reference sequence). The CDR3 coding sequence is TGTGCCAGCAGTTTATTTGGGAGCGGGTCCTCCTACGAGCAGTACTTC. Translated, it gives CASSLFGSGSSYEQYF.

This clonotype was observed a few times. The CDR3 nucleotides read TGTGCCAGCAGCGGACTAGCGGGAGGTTCCGGGGAGCTGTTTTTT. This encodes CASSGLAGGSGELFF. The chain uses TRBV7-8 and TRBJ2-2; 14 nucleotides match TRBD2. V trimming: 5 bases; J trimming: 6 bases; junction bases outside the gene matches: 2. Germline lookup yields CDR1 SGHVS and CDR2 FQNEAQ. CDR3 length equals 15 residues.

The chain carries TRBV7-6 and TRBJ1-1; D remains unclear. The germline V and J ends were trimmed by 5 bases and 1 base, with 8 bases remaining between them. The CDR3 is made up of 13 amino acids. Looked up from germline, CDR1 is SGHVS and CDR2 is FNYEAQ. CDR3 in DNA: TGTGCCAGCAGCGGAGGCCAGAACACTGAAGCTTTCTTT. Translation gives CASSGGQNTEAFF.